This TCR beta chain was captured by sequencing in a study of T cells after yellow fever vaccination. This clonotype occurred many times. CDR3 size: 14 residues. J lost 6 bases, V lost 4 bases, and 6 bases had no gene match. In germline, CDR1 is LGHDT, CDR2 YNNKEL (reference sequence). Points from the study as a whole: Post-booster samples contained most primary-vaccination clones (around 95% CD4, about 87% CD8). Almost every vaccine-responding clonotype was undetectable in sorted memory subsets on day 0. The CD4 compartment and the CD8 compartment contained a small share of clonotypes in common.

TCRdb fed the 5' RACE reads into MiXCR, producing one record per CDR3 protein. Of around 26,000 distinct CDR3 sequences in the sample, 3.4% were seen once. The sample was PBMCs, either bulk or a sorted T-cell subset (CD4+, CD8+, memory, or dextramer-sorted; not recorded which), taken about 49 days after the first yellow fever vaccination. The chain recombines TRBV3-1 with TRBJ1-1; TRBD1 agrees at 9 bases. The clonotype originates from a man between 18 and 35 years old who received the YFV17D yellow fever vaccine. CDR3 protein: CASSPLQGASEAFF. The CDR3 nucleotides read TGTGCCAGCAGCCCCCTACAGGGGGCCTCTGAAGCTTTCTTT. The variable domain in full, completed from reference TRBV3-1 and TRBJ1-1, reads DTAVSQTPKYLVTQMGNDKSIKCEQNLGHDTMYWYKQDSKKFLKIMFSYNNKELIINETVPNRFSPKSPDKAHLNLHINSLELGDSAVYFCASSPLQGASEAFFGQGTRLTVV.